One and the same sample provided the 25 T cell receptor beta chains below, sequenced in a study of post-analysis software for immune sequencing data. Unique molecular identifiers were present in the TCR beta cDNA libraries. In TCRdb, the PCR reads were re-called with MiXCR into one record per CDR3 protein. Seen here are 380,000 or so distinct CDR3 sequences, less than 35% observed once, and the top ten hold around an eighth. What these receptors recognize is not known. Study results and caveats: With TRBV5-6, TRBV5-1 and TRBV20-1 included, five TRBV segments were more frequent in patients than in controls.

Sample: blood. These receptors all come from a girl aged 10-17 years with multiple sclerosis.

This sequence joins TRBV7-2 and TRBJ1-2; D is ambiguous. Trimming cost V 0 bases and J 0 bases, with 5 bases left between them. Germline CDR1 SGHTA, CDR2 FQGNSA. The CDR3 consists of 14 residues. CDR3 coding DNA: TGTGCCAGCAGCTTAGCGAAAGCTAACTATGGCTACACCTTC. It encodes CASSLAKANYGYTF.

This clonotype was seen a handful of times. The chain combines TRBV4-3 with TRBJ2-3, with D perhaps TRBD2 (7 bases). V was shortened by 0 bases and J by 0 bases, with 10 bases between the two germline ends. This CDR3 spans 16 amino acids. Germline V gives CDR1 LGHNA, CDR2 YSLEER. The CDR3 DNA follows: TGCGCCAGCAGCCAAGAAAGGGGGGGTAGCACAGATACGCAGTATTTT. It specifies CASSQERGGSTDTQYF.

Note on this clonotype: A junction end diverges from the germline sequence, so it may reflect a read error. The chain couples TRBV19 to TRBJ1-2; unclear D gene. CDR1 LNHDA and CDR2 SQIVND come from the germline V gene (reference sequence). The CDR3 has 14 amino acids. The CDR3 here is CASSVYGIPYGYTF. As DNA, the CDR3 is TGTGCCAGTAGTGTTTACGGAATACCCTATGGTTACACCTTC.

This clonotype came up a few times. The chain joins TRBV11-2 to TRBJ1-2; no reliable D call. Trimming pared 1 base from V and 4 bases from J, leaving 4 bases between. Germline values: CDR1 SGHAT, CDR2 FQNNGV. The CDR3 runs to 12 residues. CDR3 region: CASSLASYGYTF. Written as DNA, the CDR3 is TGTGCCAGCAGCTTAGCCTCCTATGGCTACACCTTC. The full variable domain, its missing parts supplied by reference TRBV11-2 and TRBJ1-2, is EAGVAQSPRYKIIEKRQSVAFWCNPISGHATLYWYQQILGQGPKLLIQFQNNGVVDDSQLPKDRFSAERLKGVDSTLKIQPAKLEDSAVYLCASSLASYGYTFGSGTRLTVV.

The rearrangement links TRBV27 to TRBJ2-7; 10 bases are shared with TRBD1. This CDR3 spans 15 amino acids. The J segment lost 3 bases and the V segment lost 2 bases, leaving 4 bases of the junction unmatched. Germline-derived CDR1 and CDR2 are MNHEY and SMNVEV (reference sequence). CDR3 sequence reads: CASSLAGQGDYEQYF. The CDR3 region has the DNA TGTGCCAGCAGTTTAGCTGGACAGGGGGACTACGAGCAGTACTTC.

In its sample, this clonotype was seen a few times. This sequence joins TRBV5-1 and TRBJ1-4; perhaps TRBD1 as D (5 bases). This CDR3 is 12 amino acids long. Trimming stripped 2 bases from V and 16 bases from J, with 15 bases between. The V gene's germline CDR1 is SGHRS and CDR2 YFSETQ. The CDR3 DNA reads TGCGCCAGCAGCTTCTCAGGGATACCAGGGTTTTTT. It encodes CASSFSGIPGFF.

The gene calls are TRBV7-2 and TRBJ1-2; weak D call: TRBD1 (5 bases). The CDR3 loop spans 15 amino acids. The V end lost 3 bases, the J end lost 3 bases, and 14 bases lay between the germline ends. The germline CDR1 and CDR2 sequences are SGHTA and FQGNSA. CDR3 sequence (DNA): TGTGCCAGCAGCTTGGGACGGACTATCGACTATGGCTACACCTTC. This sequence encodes CASSLGRTIDYGYTF.

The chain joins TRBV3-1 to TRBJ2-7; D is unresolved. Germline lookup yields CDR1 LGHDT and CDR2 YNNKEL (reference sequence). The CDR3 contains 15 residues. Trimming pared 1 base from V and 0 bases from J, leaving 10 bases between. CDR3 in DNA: TGTGCCAGCAGCCAAGCCCAGACACTCTCCTACGAGCAGTACTTC. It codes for CASSQAQTLSYEQYF.

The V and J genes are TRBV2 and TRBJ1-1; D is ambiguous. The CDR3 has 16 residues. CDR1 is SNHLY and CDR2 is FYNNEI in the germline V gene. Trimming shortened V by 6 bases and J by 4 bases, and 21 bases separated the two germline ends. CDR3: CASRLGVRGPGTEAFF. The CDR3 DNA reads TGTGCCAGCAGACTCGGCGTTAGAGGCCCAGGCACTGAAGCTTTCTTT.

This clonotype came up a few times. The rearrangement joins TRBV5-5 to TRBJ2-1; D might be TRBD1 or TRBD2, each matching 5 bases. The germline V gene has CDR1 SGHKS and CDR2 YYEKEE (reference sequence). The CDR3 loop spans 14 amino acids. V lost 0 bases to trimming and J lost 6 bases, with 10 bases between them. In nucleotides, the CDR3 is TGTGCCAGCAGCTTGGTGGGGGTGGTCAATGAGCAGTTCTTC. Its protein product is CASSLVGVVNEQFF.

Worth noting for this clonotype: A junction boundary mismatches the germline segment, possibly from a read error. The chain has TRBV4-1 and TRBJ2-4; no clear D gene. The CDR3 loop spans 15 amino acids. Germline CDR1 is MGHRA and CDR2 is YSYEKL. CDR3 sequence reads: CASSQPTRAKNVQYF. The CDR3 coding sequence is TGCGCCAGCAGCCAACCTACAAGGGCCAAAAACGTTCAGTACTTC.

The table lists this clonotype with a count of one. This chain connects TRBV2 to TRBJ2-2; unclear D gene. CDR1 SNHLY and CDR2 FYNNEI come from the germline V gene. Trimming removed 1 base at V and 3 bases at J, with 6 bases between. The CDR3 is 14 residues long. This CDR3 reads CASSEGTYTGELFF. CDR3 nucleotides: TGTGCCAGCAGTGAAGGTACATACACCGGGGAGCTGTTTTTT.

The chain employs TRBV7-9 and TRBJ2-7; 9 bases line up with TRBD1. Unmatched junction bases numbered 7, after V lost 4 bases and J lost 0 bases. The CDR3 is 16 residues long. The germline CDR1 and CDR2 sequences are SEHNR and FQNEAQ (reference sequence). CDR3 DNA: TGTGCCAGCAGCTACACCCCGGGACAGGGCTCCTACGAGCAGTACTTC. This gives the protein CASSYTPGQGSYEQYF.

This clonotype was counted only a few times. Written as DNA, the CDR3 is TGTGCCAGCAGCCAAGAGGGGACTAGCAACAATGAGCAGTTCTTC. Amino acids: CASSQEGTSNNEQFF. The chain recombines TRBV4-2 with TRBJ2-1, with 9 bases aligning to TRBD2. This CDR3 comprises 15 residues. The V and J ends lost 0 bases and 5 bases, in that order; junction bases with no gene match: 2. From germline, CDR1 is LGHNA and CDR2 YNFKEQ.

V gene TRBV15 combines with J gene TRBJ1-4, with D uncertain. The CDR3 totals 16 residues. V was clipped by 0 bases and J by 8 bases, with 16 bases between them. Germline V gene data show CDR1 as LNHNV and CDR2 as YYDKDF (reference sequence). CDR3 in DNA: TGTGCCACCAGCAGAGATCTTGGGCTTAGAGGCGAAAAACTGTTTTTT. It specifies CATSRDLGLRGEKLFF.

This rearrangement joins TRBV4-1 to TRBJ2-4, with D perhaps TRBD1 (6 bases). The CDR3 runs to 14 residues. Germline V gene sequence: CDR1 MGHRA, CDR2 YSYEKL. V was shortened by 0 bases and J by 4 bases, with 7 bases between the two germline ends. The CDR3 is CASSQETGKNIQYF. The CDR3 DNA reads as TGCGCCAGCAGCCAAGAAACAGGGAAAAACATTCAGTACTTC.

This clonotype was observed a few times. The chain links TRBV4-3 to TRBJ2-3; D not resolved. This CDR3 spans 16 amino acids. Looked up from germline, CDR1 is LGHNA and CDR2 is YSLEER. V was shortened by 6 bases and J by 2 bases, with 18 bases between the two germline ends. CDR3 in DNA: TGCGCCAGCAGTCCCTTGCTAGGGCCGCCCACAGATACGCAGTATTTT. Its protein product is CASSPLLGPPTDTQYF.

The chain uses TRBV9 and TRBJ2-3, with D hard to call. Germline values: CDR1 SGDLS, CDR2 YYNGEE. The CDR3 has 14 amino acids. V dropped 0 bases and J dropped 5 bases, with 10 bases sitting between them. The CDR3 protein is CASSVEARLDTQYF. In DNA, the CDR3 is TGTGCCAGCAGCGTAGAGGCAAGGTTAGATACGCAGTATTTT.

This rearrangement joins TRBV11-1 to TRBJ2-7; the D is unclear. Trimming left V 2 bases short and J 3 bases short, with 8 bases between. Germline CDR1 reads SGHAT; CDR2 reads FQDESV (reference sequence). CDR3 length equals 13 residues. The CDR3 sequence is CASSLRQFYEQYF. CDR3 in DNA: TGTGCCAGCAGCTTACGTCAGTTCTACGAGCAGTACTTC.

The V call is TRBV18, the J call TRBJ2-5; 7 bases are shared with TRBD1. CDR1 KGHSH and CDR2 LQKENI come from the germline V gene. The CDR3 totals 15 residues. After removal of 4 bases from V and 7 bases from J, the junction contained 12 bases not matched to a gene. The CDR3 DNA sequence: TGTGCCAGCTCACTTTTGGACAGGACCGCGGGGACCCAGTACTTC. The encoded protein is CASSLLDRTAGTQYF.

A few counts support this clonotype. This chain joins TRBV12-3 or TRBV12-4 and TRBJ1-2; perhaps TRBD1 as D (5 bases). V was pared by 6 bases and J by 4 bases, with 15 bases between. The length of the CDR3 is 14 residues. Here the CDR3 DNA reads TGTGCCAGCAGGCCAGTCGGGGCCAGCTATGGCTACACCTTC. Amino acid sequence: CASRPVGASYGYTF.

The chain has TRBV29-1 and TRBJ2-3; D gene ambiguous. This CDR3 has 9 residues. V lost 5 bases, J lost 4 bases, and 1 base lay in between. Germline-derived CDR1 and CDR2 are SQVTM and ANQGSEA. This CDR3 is CSVPDTQYF. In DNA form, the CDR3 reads TGCAGCGTTCCAGATACGCAGTATTTT.

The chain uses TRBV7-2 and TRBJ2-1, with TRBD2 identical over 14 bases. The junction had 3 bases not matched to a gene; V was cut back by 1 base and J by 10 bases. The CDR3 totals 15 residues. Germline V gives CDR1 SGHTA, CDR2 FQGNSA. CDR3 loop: CASSLEGLAGEEQFF. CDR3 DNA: TGTGCCAGCAGCTTAGAGGGACTAGCGGGGGAGGAGCAGTTCTTC. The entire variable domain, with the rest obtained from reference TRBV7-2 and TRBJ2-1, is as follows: GAGVSQSPSNKVTEKGKDVELRCDPISGHTALYWYRQSLGQGLEFLIYFQGNSAPDKSGLPSDRFSAERTGGSVSTLTIQRTQQEDSAVYLCASSLEGLAGEEQFFGPGTRLTVL.

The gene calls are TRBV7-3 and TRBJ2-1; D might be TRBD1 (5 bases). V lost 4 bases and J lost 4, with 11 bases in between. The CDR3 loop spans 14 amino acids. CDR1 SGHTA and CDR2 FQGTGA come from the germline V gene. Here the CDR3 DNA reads TGTGCCAGCAGCTCAGGGAAAGAGTACAATGAGCAGTTCTTC. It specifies CASSSGKEYNEQFF.

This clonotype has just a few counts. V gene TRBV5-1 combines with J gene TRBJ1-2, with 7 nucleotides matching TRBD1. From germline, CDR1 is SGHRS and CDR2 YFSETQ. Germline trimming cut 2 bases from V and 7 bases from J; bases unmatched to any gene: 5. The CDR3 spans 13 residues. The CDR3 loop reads CASSFSTGFGYTF. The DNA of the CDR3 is TGCGCCAGCAGCTTCTCGACAGGGTTTGGCTACACCTTC. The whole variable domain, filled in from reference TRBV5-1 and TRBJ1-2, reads KAGVTQTPRYLIKTRGQQVTLSCSPISGHRSVSWYQQTPGQGLQFLFEYFSETQRNKGNFPGRFSGRQFSNSRSEMNVSTLELGDSALYLCASSFSTGFGYTFGSGTRLTVV.